The present T cell receptor (beta chain) was sequenced within a study of shared clonotypes between healthy human individuals. Study-level information: For every donor, three CD4 naive, three CD4 memory, two CD8 naive and one CD8 memory plates were used. Findings and caveats of the study: Expectations were that clonotype sharing among donors would be affected by sequencing depth.

A CD45RA+ naive subset and a CD45RA-negative memory subset were split from CD4+ cells. Worth noting for this clone: Its antigen is still unknown. Other nucleotide sequences in the sample specify the same CDR3.

Data came from immunoSEQ multiplex PCR; TCRdb stores just in-frame clones and leaves some out. Found here are about 1.1 million clones, about 80% of them singletons; the top ten hold about 0.94%. The CDR3 is made up of 14 amino acids. Germline V gene lookup returns CDR1 MDHEN and CDR2 SYDVKM. Trimming cost V 5 bases and J 2 bases; bases outside gene matches: 5. Sequencing was carried out using memory CD4+ T cells from PBMCs. Subset here: CD45RA-negative fraction. This sequence was found in a young man in good health. Some clones in this sample may be carry-over from other donors' samples. This chain joins TRBV28 and TRBJ2-7; 8 bases align to TRBD1. CDR3 residues: CASSPGTGAYEQYF. The CDR3 bases are TGTGCCAGCAGTCCCGGGACAGGAGCCTACGAGCAGTACTTC.